The clone carrying this T cell receptor beta chain was counted a few times. Antigen specificity is unknown. This sample stems from a study of cytomegalovirus exposure and HLA in healthy donors. Study at large: There were a few hundred genotyped donors. Of these, roughly 80% fell in the genetic ancestry cluster associated with self-reported Caucasian donors.

Primers for the PCR totalled 60 Vbeta and 13 Jbeta. This table comes from immunoSEQ multiplex PCR, and its TCRdb copy is limited to in-frame clones, with some not included. The sample has tens of thousands of clones, 70% to 80% seen once. CDR1 and CDR2 (germline): MNHEY, SVGAGI. J lost 6 bases, V lost 6 bases, and 8 bases had no gene match. The CDR3 spans 14 residues. Study results and limitations: It was reported that TCR beta sequences correctly inferred the HLA-A and HLA-B alleles for most subjects. There were some V segments, including TRBV6-2 and TRBV6-3, excluded as indistinguishable.

This sequence was found in a man aged 18-30 years in good health and CMV-seropositive. The chain employs TRBV6-5 and TRBJ2-7; 10 bases agree with TRBD1. What was sequenced was PBMCs. CDR3 sequence (DNA): TGTGCCAGCAGATTACCGGGACAGGGGTTCGAGCAGTACTTC. This gives the protein CASRLPGQGFEQYF.